The source of this T cell receptor (beta chain) is a study of cytomegalovirus exposure and HLA in healthy donors (dated by TCRdb to about 2017). For the wider study: An earlier analysis of some 550 of the donors reported 250 to 350 Gb of sequence data and 120 million or so unique TCR beta sequences from about 180 million T cells. The study aimed to test whether signatures of past pathogen exposure could be identified by cataloging public T cell receptors. Of the 300 to 500 genotyped donors, 65% to 90% were placed in the genetic ancestry cluster associated with self-reported Caucasian donors. Because of strong linkage in the cohort, roughly five DR-DQ haplotypes were treated as single units for association and clustering. HLA typing included class I and class II loci at four-digit resolution. An early release that covered about 600 HLA-typed donors contained about 300 gigabases of sequencing data and 80 million or so unique TCR sequences. In a later analysis, previously published TCR beta repertoires from some 640 donors were re-analyzed and high-resolution HLA genotyping was added so that TCR occurrence patterns could be studied. All discovery cohort repertoires had been generated on a single sequencing platform. To decide whether each TCR beta V gene segment behaved as functional or pseudogenic, an earlier analysis of approximately 590 of the donors relied on high-throughput TCR beta sequencing. Alongside the repertoire data, information on donor age, sex, ethnicity and CMV serostatus was compiled. Typing coverage differed by locus: A, B, C, DRB1 and DQB1 were typed in about 620-640 donors, DQA1 in about 500, DPA1 in 600 to 610, and DPB1 in 400 to 480. A later genetic analysis used genome-wide SNP genotypes for about 60% of the roughly 700 donors, treating that subset as a discovery cohort. The study used immunosequencing to profile the T cell repertoires of under 700 subjects and linked those repertoires to cytomegalovirus serostatus. To predict cytomegalovirus infection status, the study brought together high-throughput TCR immunosequencing, statistical association of individual TCRs with disease status, and machine learning. The later analysis used no new phenotypic data to find candidate immune exposures, relying instead on TCR beta sequences and their occurrence across donors. A separate validation cohort of approximately 120 different subjects was used in addition to the 666-subject first cohort. Across 398 genotyped donors of the cohort, an average of about 250,000 unique TCR beta nucleotide sequences per donor were sequenced, and roughly 18% of those sequences were non-productive.

The cohort comprised 666 healthy bone marrow donors. Cohort members were all nominally healthy when sampled, although unrecorded immune exposures were likely present. The donor tested CMV seronegative, placing the donor among the 350 or so seronegative members of the cohort. A peripheral blood sample was provided by each donor, and peripheral blood mononuclear cells were used for TCR beta sequencing. Genomic DNA extraction from the blood cell samples was performed with the Qiagen DNeasy Blood Extraction Kit. This clone has only a few counts. Its specific antigen is unknown. Qualities for individual bases were not recorded, and no much larger clone is one base off. Points the paper makes about the study in general: In a later analysis, several top co-occurrence clusters were reported to appear linked to parvovirus B19, influenza, CMV and Epstein-Barr virus. A total of fewer than 200 TCR beta chains were listed by the study as associated with cytomegalovirus. The only immune exposure information available for the cohort was CMV serostatus. Specific HLA alleles were associated with 15,000 to 20,000 TCR beta sequences at a false discovery rate of 0.05 in a later analysis. The sequencing pipeline was judged likely to have produced a cluster of highly shared sequence variants as a technical artifact. Because some donors lacked HLA typing at each locus, the association tests relied only on the typed subset. An association between a missense DCLRE1C variant and V-gene and J-gene trimming of TCR beta chains was found in a later genetic analysis and replicated in an independent cohort. According to a later analysis, TCR association rates differed among HLA loci, with DRB1 alleles showing the most associated TCRs and HLA-C alleles showing the fewest. Presence/absence analyses assumed roughly uniform sequencing depth across donors, an assumption that may not hold. In vitro tests confirmed that a few of the cytomegalovirus-associated TCR beta chains recognize cytomegalovirus antigens. Most CMV-associated TCR beta chains appeared to be HLA-restricted in a later analysis, and the HLA associations seemed to be driven largely by CMV exposure. Some IMGT-functional V segments, including TRBV6-2 and TRBV6-3, could not be distinguished by the 87-base-pair reads and were therefore excluded. Because counts were too low, about 18 rarely observed V segments, including chromosome 9 orphons, were excluded from the earlier analysis of some 590 of the donors. In a later genetic analysis, fewer N-insertions in productive TCRs were reported among donors in an Asian-associated ancestry cluster than the roughly 700-donor mean. A further reported finding was that TCR beta sequences accurately predicted the HLA-A and HLA-B alleles for most subjects in the first cohort. Most TCR sequences were observed very rarely across donors, whereas some public TCRs were present in many individuals. This cohort had only TCR beta chains sequenced, and the lack of alpha or paired-chain data limited which features could be detected. In a later analysis, HLA-associated TCR beta chains showed more clonal expansion and lower generation probabilities than non-associated chains that were equally common. Strong co-occurrence of HLA alleles, especially DR and DQ, made assigning TCR associations to individual alleles difficult. An earlier analysis of around 600 of the donors showed that most TCR beta V segments appeared in productive rearrangements either about 87% or about 30% of the time, which broadly matched IMGT annotations. Correlated functional status among segregating V segments might be attributable to linkage disequilibrium, but an unknown experimental factor could not be ruled out. The classifier was reported to diagnose cytomegalovirus status with high specificity and sensitivity in both the original cohort and the validation cohort. The authors suggested that the approach could potentially be extended to other disease states and immunological phenotypes.

Library preparation used the immunoSEQ multiplex PCR assay. For the multiplex PCR, a mixture combining 60 forward primers for TCR Vbeta segments and 13 reverse primers for TCR Jbeta segments was used. The CDR3 region of rearranged TCR beta genes was amplified from genomic DNA by a multiplex PCR assay. Amplified TCR beta libraries were sequenced as 87-base-pair reads on the Illumina HiSeq System. The paper's data handling went like this. In a later analysis, tens of millions of unique TCR beta chains were counted across the roughly 610 repertoires, and around 10 million of these chains were shared by at least two donors. Raw reads were error-corrected and collapsed into unique sequences with a nearest-neighbor algorithm that merged closely related sequences to remove PCR and sequencing errors. V, D and J gene segments were assigned by aligning CDR3 sequences to IMGT reference sequences. Each retained sequence needed at least a six-nucleotide match to both a V gene segment and a J gene segment. Rearrangements were called productive when the CDR3 lacked stop codons and stayed in frame with V and J; all others were non-productive. Following IMGT convention, CDR3 was defined as the stretch from the second conserved V-encoded cysteine up to the conserved J-encoded phenylalanine. Sequences without an unambiguous match to a single V gene segment were excluded from the earlier analysis of about 600 of the donors. In an earlier analysis of almost 600 of the donors, a V segment was called functional when productive rearrangements were above 56.7%, and segregating when the standard deviation between donors exceeded 5%. To diagnose cytomegalovirus status from the catalog of TCR beta chain sequences, a statistical classification framework was built. In a later analysis, TCR nucleotide sequences were compared against IMGT/GENE-DB human TR gene sequences so that V and J genes could be assigned. Using the TCRdist pipeline, a later analysis assigned CDR3 sequences along with most-parsimonious VDJ recombination scenarios. In a later analysis, every TCR beta chain was defined by the combination of its CDR3 amino acid sequence and its V-gene family, and reads without a unique V-gene family were dropped. In a later analysis, 450 to 600 highly shared, low-generation-probability nucleotide sequences were removed to address suspected cross-contamination and a sequencing artifact. A later analysis calculated a clonal expansion index for each public chain from normalized within-repertoire ranks of inferred template counts. A later analysis computed generation probabilities with a VDJ recombination model fitted to out-of-frame rearrangements, and checked the results against IGoR. In a later analysis, TCR-TCR, TCR-HLA and TCR-CMV co-occurrence was scored with hypergeometric tests, and a repertoire-size bias correction was applied to TCR pairs. In a later analysis, false discovery rates were estimated by permuting HLA or CMV assignments 20 times. In a later analysis, co-occurring TCRs were grouped using DBSCAN, with TCRdist sequence similarity added in when clustering inside HLA-allele-positive subsets. Repertoires with fewer than 30,000 or more than 120,000 public chains were left out of co-occurrence clustering, as were four to six repertoires with anomalous nucleotide sharing. Held by TCRdb, this immuneACCESS table contains in-frame sequences only and omits some clones. Under half of the omission traces to an unresolved V gene where checked; the cause of the rest is unknown. That table gives V, J and clone size, and the DNA gave D and trimming. Here the sample has under 200,000 clones; more than 65% occur a single time. The top ten clonotypes cover 0.5% to 0.55% of the sample.

The V end loses 2 bases and the J end loses 0 bases, and a stretch of 13 bases separates them. From its cysteine to its phenylalanine, the CDR3 spans 17 amino acids. The entry retains the CDR3 DNA only, 51 bases that are in frame from base 1. CDR1 and CDR2, per the germline V gene, are MDHEN and SYDVKM. The sample consisted of PBMCs. This clonotype originated in a woman in her forties or fifties in good health and CMV-seronegative. The sequence is built from TRBV28 and TRBJ1-4; confidence is insufficient to name the D gene. This receptor has the CDR3 CASSLTPRKTTNEKLFF. At the DNA level, the sequence is TGTGCCAGCAGTTTAACCCCGCGGAAGACAACTAATGAAAAACTGTTTTTT.